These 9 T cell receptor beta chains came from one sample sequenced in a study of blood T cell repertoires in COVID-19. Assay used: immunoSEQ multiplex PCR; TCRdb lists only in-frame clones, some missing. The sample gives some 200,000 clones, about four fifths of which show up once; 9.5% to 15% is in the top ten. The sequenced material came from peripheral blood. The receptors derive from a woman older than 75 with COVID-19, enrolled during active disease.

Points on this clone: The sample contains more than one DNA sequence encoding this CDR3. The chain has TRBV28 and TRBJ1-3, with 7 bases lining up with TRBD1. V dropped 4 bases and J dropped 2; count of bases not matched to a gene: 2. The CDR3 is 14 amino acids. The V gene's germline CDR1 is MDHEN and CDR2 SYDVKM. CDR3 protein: CASSSGGPGNTIYF. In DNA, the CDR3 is TGTGCCAGCAGTTCAGGGGGACCTGGAAACACCATATATTTT.

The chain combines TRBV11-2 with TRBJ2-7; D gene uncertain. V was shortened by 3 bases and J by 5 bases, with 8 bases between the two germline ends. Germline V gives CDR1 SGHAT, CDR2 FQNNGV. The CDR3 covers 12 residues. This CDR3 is CASSFPRHEQYF. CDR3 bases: TGTGCCAGCAGCTTCCCTAGACACGAGCAGTACTTC. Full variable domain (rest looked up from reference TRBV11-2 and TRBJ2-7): EAGVAQSPRYKIIEKRQSVAFWCNPISGHATLYWYQQILGQGPKLLIQFQNNGVVDDSQLPKDRFSAERLKGVDSTLKIQPAKLEDSAVYLCASSFPRHEQYFGPGTRLTVT.

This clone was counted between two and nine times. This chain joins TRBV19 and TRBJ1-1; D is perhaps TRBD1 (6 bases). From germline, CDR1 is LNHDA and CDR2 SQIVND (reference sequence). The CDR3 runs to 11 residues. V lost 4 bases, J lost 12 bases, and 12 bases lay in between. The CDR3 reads CASSTTGKTFF. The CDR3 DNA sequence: TGTGCCAGTAGTACTACAGGGAAAACTTTCTTT.

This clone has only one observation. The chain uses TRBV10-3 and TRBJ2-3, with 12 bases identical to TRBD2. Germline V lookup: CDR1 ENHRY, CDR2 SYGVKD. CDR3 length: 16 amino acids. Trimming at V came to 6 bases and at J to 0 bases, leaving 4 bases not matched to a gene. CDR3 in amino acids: CAISGLAGTSTDTQYF. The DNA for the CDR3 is TGTGCCATCAGCGGACTAGCGGGGACTAGCACAGATACGCAGTATTTT.

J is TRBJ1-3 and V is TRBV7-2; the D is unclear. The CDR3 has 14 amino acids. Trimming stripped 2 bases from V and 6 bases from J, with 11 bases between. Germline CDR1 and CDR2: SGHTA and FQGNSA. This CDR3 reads CASSLSYGENTIYF. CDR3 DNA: TGTGCCAGCAGCTTATCGTATGGAGAAAACACCATATATTTT. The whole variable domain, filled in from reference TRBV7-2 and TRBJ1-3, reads GAGVSQSPSNKVTEKGKDVELRCDPISGHTALYWYRQSLGQGLEFLIYFQGNSAPDKSGLPSDRFSAERTGGSVSTLTIQRTQQEDSAVYLCASSLSYGENTIYFGEGSWLTVV.

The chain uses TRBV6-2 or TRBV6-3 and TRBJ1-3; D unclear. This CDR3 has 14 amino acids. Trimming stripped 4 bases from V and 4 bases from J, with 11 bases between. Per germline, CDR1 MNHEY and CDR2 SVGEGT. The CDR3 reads CASSFANLGNTIYF. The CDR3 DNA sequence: TGTGCCAGCAGTTTCGCGAACCTGGGAAACACCATATATTTT.

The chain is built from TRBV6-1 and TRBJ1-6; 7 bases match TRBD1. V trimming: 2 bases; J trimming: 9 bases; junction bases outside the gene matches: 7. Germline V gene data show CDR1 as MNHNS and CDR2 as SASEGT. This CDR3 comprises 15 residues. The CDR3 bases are TGTGCCAGCAGTGAATCAGCAGGGGGATTTTCACCCCTCCACTTT. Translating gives CASSESAGGFSPLHF.

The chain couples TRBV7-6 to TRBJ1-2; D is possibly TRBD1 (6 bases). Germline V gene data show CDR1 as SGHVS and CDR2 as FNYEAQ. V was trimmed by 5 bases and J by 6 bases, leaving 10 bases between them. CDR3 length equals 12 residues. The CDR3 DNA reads TGTGCCAGCAGCCCCGGGACACATGGCTACACCTTC. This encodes CASSPGTHGYTF.

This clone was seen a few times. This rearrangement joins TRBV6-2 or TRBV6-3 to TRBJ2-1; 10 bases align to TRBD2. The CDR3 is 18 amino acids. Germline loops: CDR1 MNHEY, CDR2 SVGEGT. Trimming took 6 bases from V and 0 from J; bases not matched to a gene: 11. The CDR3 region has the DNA TGTGCCAGCAGCCCCCGGAGCGGGGGGGCGAGCTCCTACAATGAGCAGTTCTTC. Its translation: CASSPRSGGASSYNEQFF.